These 23 T cell receptor beta chains came from one sample sequenced in a study of cytomegalovirus exposure and HLA in healthy donors. PCR amplification relied on 60 Vbeta primers (plus 13 Jbeta primers). Clones were read by immunoSEQ multiplex PCR, and TCRdb kept only the in-frame ones, dropping some. The data show 90,000 to 120,000 clones, around 82% seen once. Sequenced material: PBMCs. The receptors were sampled from a woman between 50 and 59 years old in good health and CMV-seropositive.

The CDR3 loop is CASGLVVWHGTDFTNYGYTF. Written as DNA, the CDR3 is TGTGCTAGTGGTTTGGTAGTCTGGCACGGGACAGACTTTACTAACTATGGCTACACCTTC. V gene TRBV12-5 combines with J gene TRBJ1-2; 7 bases align to TRBD1. This CDR3 has 20 residues. Unmatched junction bases numbered 16, after V lost 0 bases and J lost 0 bases. The germline V gene has CDR1 LGHNT and CDR2 FRNRAP. Together with reference TRBV12-5 and TRBJ1-2, the CDR3 gives the full variable domain: DARVTQTPRHKVTEMGQEVTMRCQPILGHNTVFWYRQTMMQGLELLAYFRNRAPLDDSGMPKDRFSAEMPDATLATLKIQPSEPRDSAVYFCASGLVVWHGTDFTNYGYTFGSGTRLTVV.

This rearrangement joins TRBV11-1 to TRBJ2-2; 7 bases match TRBD2. In germline, CDR1 is SGHAT, CDR2 FQDESV (reference sequence). The CDR3 has 16 residues. Unmatched junction bases numbered 8, after V lost 5 bases and J lost 2 bases. This chain's CDR3 is CASSRLGGDNTGELFF. CDR3 in DNA: TGTGCCAGCAGCAGGCTGGGGGGGGACAACACCGGGGAGCTGTTTTTT.

The chain combines TRBV4-1 with TRBJ1-5; 9 nucleotides agree with TRBD1. This CDR3 has 22 residues. Germline lookup yields CDR1 MGHRA and CDR2 YSYEKL. With V trimmed by 0 bases and J by 5 bases, 23 bases remained unmatched. The CDR3 region has the DNA TGCGCCAGCAGCCAAGAATTTACCTTTTTTACAGGGGGCATGATGGTGGATCAGCCCCAGCATTTT. This translates into CASSQEFTFFTGGMMVDQPQHF.

The rearrangement uses TRBV5-8 and TRBJ2-5; D may be TRBD1 (6 bases). This CDR3 spans 14 amino acids. The germline V gene encodes CDR1 SGHTS and CDR2 YDEGEE. The V end was cut by 4 bases, the J end by 2 bases, with 12 bases between. The CDR3 DNA reads as TGTGCCAGCAGCCCCCGGACAGTACAAGAGACCCAGTACTTC. This encodes CASSPRTVQETQYF.

The chain couples TRBV9 to TRBJ1-3; tentative D call: TRBD1 (6 bases). V lost 4 bases and J 2 bases, leaving 13 bases between the germline ends. The V gene's germline CDR1 is SGDLS and CDR2 YYNGEE. This CDR3 has 15 amino acids. DNA for the CDR3: TGTGCCAGCAGCATACGGACAGACACTGGAAACACCATATATTTT. Its translation: CASSIRTDTGNTIYF.

The chain uses TRBV11-2 and TRBJ2-2, with D hard to call. Per germline, CDR1 SGHAT and CDR2 FQNNGV. CDR3 size: 14 residues. V was shortened by 6 bases and J by 4 bases, with 12 bases between the two germline ends. The CDR3 DNA is TGTGCCAGCAGATTTAGCAGCCTCACCGGGGAGCTGTTTTTT. Its translation: CASRFSSLTGELFF.

The chain combines TRBV12-5 with TRBJ2-7; maybe TRBD1 (5 bases). The germline gives CDR1 LGHNT, CDR2 FRNRAP. This CDR3 region has 16 residues. The V end lost 1 base, the J end lost 6 bases, and 19 bases lay between the germline ends. Here the CDR3 reads CASGLDRQARGSEQYF. In DNA, the CDR3 is TGTGCTAGTGGTTTGGATCGCCAGGCTAGGGGAAGCGAGCAGTACTTC.

The CDR3 region has the DNA TGTGCCAGTAAGGGGACAGGACGATTGAAACAAGAGACCCAGTACTTC. This encodes CASKGTGRLKQETQYF. The chain carries TRBV19 and TRBJ2-5; 8 positions agree with TRBD1. CDR1 is LNHDA, CDR2 SQIVND, per germline (reference sequence). CDR3 length: 16 residues. The V and J ends lost 7 bases and 2 bases, in that order; junction bases with no gene match: 12.

J is TRBJ1-2 and V is TRBV29-1; no definite D call. V was cut by 1 base and J by 6 bases, with 9 bases left in between. This CDR3 is built from 12 residues. Looked up from germline, CDR1 is SQVTM and CDR2 is ANQGSEA. This chain's CDR3 is CSVEVGRNGYTF. The CDR3 DNA reads TGCAGCGTTGAAGTTGGCAGGAATGGCTACACCTTC. Complete variable domain (other parts from reference TRBV29-1 and TRBJ1-2): SAVISQKPSRDICQRGTSLTIQCQVDSQVTMMFWYRQQPGQSLTLIATANQGSEATYESGFVIDKFPISRPNLTFSTLTVSNMSPEDSSIYLCSVEVGRNGYTFGSGTRLTVV.

The chain is built from TRBV5-1 and TRBJ2-7; 7 bases are shared with TRBD1. J lost 5 bases, V lost 0 bases, and 5 bases had no gene match. Germline values: CDR1 SGHRS, CDR2 YFSETQ. The CDR3 is 14 residues long. The CDR3 loop reads CASSLAQTGNEQYF. The CDR3 bases are TGCGCCAGCAGCTTGGCCCAGACAGGGAACGAGCAGTACTTC.

As to this clone: Other nucleotide sequences in the sample specify the same CDR3. The rearrangement uses TRBV18 and TRBJ2-1, with TRBD2 matching 9 bases. The CDR3 contains 15 residues. J was trimmed by 8 bases and V by 6 bases; bases with no gene match: 11. From germline, CDR1 is KGHSH and CDR2 LQKENI. The CDR3 loop is CASSPGLAFFDEQFF. CDR3 nucleotides: TGTGCCAGCTCGCCGGGACTAGCTTTCTTTGATGAGCAGTTCTTC.

The CDR3 region is CASSKSQGTGGYTF. CDR3 in DNA: TGTGCCAGCAGCAAGTCCCAGGGGACAGGGGGCTACACCTTC. This chain uses TRBV9 with TRBJ1-2, with 9 nucleotides matching TRBD1. CDR1 and CDR2 (germline): SGDLS, YYNGEE. The CDR3 length is 14 residues. V trimming: 4 bases; J trimming: 8 bases; junction bases outside the gene matches: 9. The full variable domain, rest sourced from reference TRBV9 and TRBJ1-2, is DSGVTQTPKHLITATGQRVTLRCSPRSGDLSVYWYQQSLDQGLQFLIQYYNGEERAKGNILERFSAQQFPDLHSELNLSSLELGDSALYFCASSKSQGTGGYTFGSGTRLTVV.

The chain has TRBV6-5 and TRBJ2-2; maybe TRBD2 (5 bases). This CDR3 is built from 14 residues. From germline, CDR1 is MNHEY and CDR2 SVGAGI. V lost 7 bases, J lost 0 bases, and 9 bases lay in between. CDR3 coding DNA: TGTGCCAGCAACGCGGGCTCGAACACCGGGGAGCTGTTTTTT. This sequence encodes CASNAGSNTGELFF.

This chain uses TRBV6-5 with TRBJ1-4; 7 positions match TRBD1. The germline V gene encodes CDR1 MNHEY and CDR2 SVGAGI. The J segment lost 3 bases and the V segment lost 2 bases, leaving 6 bases of the junction unmatched. The CDR3 has 16 amino acids. The CDR3 nucleotides read TGTGCCAGCAGTTACGACAGGGAGGTGGCTAATGAAAAACTGTTTTTT. Protein product: CASSYDREVANEKLFF.

This clone was seen only a few times. The chain uses TRBV7-7 and TRBJ1-5; TRBD1 aligns across 9 bases. Germline V lookup: CDR1 SSHAT, CDR2 FNYEAQ (reference sequence). This CDR3 comprises 19 residues. CDR3 bases: TGTGCTAGCCCTTCCTATTACGAGGGTTACAGGGGGCAAGAACAGCCCCAGCATTTT. Its protein is CASPSYYEGYRGQEQPQHF.

The chain combines TRBV21-1 with TRBJ2-1; the table assigns TRBD2, which was not confirmed against the DNA. TRBV21-1 is designated a pseudogene. CDR3 length equals 10 residues. CDR3 in amino acids: CASRRHEQFF. CDR3 coding DNA: TGTGCCAGCAGGCGGCATGAGCAGTTCTTC.

J is TRBJ2-2 and V is TRBV29-1; TRBD2 agrees at 7 bases. CDR1 is SQVTM, CDR2 ANQGSEA, per germline. The J segment lost 4 bases and the V segment lost 4 bases, leaving 6 bases of the junction unmatched. CDR3 length: 14 residues. DNA for the CDR3: TGCAGCGTTGTCCCTAGCGGAGTCACCGGGGAGCTGTTTTTT. Translated: CSVVPSGVTGELFF.

This clone was detected only a few times. The V gene is TRBV7-9, the J gene TRBJ2-1; D perhaps matches TRBD2 (7 bases). V lost 4 bases and J lost 3, with 16 bases in between. Germline-derived CDR1 and CDR2 are SEHNR and FQNEAQ (reference sequence). The CDR3 covers 16 residues. CDR3 region: CASSYERGAGYNEQFF. CDR3 DNA: TGTGCCAGCAGCTATGAACGGGGGGCTGGCTACAATGAGCAGTTCTTC.

The chain is built from TRBV19 and TRBJ2-3, with D perhaps TRBD1 (5 bases). Trimming stripped 6 bases from V and 3 bases from J, with 16 bases between. Germline CDR1 reads LNHDA; CDR2 reads SQIVND (reference sequence). The CDR3 runs 15 residues. In DNA form, the CDR3 reads TGTGCCAGTAGCTCCGACAGATTTGCAACAGATACGCAGTATTTT. Translated, it gives CASSSDRFATDTQYF.

The V call is TRBV10-3, the J call TRBJ1-2; TRBD1 matches at 9 bases. The CDR3 consists of 14 residues. V gave up 5 bases and J gave up 8 bases; unmatched junction bases: 9. Germline V gives CDR1 ENHRY, CDR2 SYGVKD. The CDR3 region is CAISLQGANDGYTF. The CDR3, as DNA: TGTGCCATCAGTTTACAGGGGGCAAATGACGGCTACACCTTC.

The rearrangement joins TRBV9 to TRBJ2-1; the D gene is possibly TRBD2 (6 bases). The V gene lost 0 bases and the J gene lost 4 bases, with 11 bases spanning the gap. Germline values: CDR1 SGDLS, CDR2 YYNGEE. The CDR3 is made up of 15 amino acids. This CDR3 is CASSVGEAIYNEQFF. For the CDR3, the DNA is TGTGCCAGCAGCGTAGGGGAGGCAATATACAATGAGCAGTTCTTC.

This chain's CDR3 is CASRADRGNTGELFF. The CDR3 DNA sequence: TGTGCCAGCAGGGCGGACAGGGGCAACACCGGGGAGCTGTTTTTT. The chain has TRBV5-4 and TRBJ2-2, with 9 bases matching TRBD1. In germline, CDR1 is SGHNT, CDR2 YYREEE (reference sequence). The ends lost 5 bases at V and 2 bases at J; junction bases unmatched: 4. The CDR3 has 15 amino acids.

The rearrangement links TRBV30 to TRBJ2-1; 15 bases line up with TRBD2. CDR1 and CDR2 from the germline V gene are GTSNPN and SVGIG (reference sequence). V dropped 2 bases and J dropped 2; count of bases not matched to a gene: 4. The CDR3 has 17 amino acids. The CDR3 bases are TGTGCCTGGAGTAAGGGACTAGCGGGGGGACCCTACAATGAGCAGTTCTTC. It encodes CAWSKGLAGGPYNEQFF.